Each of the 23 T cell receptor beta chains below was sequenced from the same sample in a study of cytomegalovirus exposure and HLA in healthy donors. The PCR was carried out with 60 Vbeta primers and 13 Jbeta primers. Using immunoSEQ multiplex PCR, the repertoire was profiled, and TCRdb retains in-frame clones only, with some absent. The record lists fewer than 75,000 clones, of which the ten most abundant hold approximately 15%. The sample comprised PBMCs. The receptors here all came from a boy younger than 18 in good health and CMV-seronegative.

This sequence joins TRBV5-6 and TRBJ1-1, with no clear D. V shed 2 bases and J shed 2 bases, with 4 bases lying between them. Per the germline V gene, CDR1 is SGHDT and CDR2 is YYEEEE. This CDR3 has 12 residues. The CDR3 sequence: CASSLANTEAFF. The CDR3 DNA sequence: TGTGCCAGCAGCTTAGCTAACACTGAAGCTTTCTTT.

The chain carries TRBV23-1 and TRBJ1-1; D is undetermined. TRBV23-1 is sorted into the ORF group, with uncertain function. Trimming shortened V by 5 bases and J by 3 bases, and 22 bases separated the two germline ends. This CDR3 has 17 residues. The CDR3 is CASSSELVHGVYTEAFF. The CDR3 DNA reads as TGCGCCAGCAGTTCAGAACTCGTCCACGGGGTCTACACTGAAGCTTTCTTT.

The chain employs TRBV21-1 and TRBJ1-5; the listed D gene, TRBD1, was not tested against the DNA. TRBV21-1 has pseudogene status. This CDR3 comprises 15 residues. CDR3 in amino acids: CASSKPGQGNQPQHF. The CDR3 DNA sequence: TGTGCCAGCAGCAAACCAGGACAGGGCAATCAGCCCCAGCATTTT.

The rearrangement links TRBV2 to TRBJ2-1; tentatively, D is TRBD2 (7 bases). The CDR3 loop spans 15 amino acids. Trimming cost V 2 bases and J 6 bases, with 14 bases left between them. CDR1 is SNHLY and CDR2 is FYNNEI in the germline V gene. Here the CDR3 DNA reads TGTGCCAGCAGTGAAAGGGGGGGCCTCGGCAATGAGCAGTTCTTC. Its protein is CASSERGGLGNEQFF.

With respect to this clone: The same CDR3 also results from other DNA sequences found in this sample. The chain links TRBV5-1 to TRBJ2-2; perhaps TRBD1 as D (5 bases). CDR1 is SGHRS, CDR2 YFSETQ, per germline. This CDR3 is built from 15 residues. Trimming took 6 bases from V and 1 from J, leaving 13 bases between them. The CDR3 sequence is CASTRTSENTGELFF. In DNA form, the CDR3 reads TGCGCCAGCACCCGGACATCCGAGAACACCGGGGAGCTGTTTTTT.

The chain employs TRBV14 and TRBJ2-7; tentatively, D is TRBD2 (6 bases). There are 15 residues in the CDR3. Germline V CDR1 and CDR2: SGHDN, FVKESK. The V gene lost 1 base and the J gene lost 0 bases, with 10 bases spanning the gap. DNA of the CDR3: TGTGCCAGCAGCCAAGGGGGGGACTCCTCCTACGAGCAGTACTTC. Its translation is CASSQGGDSSYEQYF.

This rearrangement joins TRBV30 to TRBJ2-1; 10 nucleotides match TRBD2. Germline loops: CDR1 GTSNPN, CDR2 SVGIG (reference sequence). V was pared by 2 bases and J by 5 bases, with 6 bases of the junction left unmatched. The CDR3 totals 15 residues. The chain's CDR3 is CAWSPSGRGDNEQFF. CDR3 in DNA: TGTGCCTGGAGTCCCAGCGGGAGGGGGGACAATGAGCAGTTCTTC.

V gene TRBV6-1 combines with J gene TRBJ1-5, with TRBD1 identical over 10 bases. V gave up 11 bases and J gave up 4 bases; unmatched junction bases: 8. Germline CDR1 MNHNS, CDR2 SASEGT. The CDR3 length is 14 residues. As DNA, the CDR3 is TGTGCCGCAAGACAGGGGGCCTCAAATCAGCCCCAGCATTTT. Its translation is CAARQGASNQPQHF.

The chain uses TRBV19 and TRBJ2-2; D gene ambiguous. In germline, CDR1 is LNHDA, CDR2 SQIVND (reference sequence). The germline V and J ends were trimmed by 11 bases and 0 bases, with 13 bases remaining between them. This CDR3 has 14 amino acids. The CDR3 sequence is CACEPQSNTGELFF. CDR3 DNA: TGTGCCTGTGAGCCGCAATCGAACACCGGGGAGCTGTTTTTT.

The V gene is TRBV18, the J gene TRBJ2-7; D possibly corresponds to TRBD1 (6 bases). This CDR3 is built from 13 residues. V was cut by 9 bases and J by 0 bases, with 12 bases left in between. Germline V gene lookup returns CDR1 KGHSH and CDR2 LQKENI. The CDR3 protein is CASKGQSSYEQYF. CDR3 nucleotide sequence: TGTGCCAGTAAAGGACAGTCCTCCTACGAGCAGTACTTC.

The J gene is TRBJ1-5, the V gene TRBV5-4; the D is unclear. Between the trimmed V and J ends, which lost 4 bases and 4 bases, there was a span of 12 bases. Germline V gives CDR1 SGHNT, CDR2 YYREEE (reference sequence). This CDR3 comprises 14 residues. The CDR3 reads CASSPWGGNQPQHF. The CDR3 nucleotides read TGTGCCAGCAGCCCTTGGGGAGGGAATCAGCCCCAGCATTTT.

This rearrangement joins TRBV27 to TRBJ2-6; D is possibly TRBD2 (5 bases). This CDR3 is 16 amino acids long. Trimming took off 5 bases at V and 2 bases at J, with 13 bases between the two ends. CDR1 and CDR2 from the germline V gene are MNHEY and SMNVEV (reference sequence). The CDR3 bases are TGTGCCAGCAGTGTCTTCGTCGGGGCTGGGGCCAACGTCCTGACTTTC. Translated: CASSVFVGAGANVLTF.

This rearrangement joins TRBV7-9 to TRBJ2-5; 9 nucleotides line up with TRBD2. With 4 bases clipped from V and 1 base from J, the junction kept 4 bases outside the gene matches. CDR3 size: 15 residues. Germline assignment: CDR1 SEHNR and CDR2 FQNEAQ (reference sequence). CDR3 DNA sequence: TGTGCCAGCAGCTCGGGGACTAGCAGCCAAGAGACCCAGTACTTC. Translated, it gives CASSSGTSSQETQYF.

CDR3 coding DNA: TGCGCCAGCAGCCAAGGGAGGGGTGTGGTCTATGGCTACACCTTC. Its translation: CASSQGRGVVYGYTF. This sequence joins TRBV4-3 and TRBJ1-2, with a weak D call TRBD1 (5 bases). The length of the CDR3 is 15 residues. From germline, CDR1 is LGHNA and CDR2 YSLEER. The V end was cut by 1 base, the J end by 4 bases, with 13 bases between.

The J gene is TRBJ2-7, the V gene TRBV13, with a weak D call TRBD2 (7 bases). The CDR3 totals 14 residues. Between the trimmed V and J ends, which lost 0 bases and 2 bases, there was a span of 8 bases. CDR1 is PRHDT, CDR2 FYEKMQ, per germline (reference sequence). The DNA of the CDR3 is TGTGCCAGCAGCTTAGGGCGGGGGCCCTACGAGCAGTACTTC. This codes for CASSLGRGPYEQYF.

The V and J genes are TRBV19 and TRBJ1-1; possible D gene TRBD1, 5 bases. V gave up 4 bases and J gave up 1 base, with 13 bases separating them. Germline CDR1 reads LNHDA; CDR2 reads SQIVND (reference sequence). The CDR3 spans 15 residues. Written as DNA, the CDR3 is TGTGCCAGTAGTACCTATTCTACAGGGAACACTGAAGCTTTCTTT. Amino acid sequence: CASSTYSTGNTEAFF.

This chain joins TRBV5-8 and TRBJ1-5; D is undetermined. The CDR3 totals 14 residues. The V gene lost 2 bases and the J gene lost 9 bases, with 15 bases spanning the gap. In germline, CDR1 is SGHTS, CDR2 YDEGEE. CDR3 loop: CASSLGPMEGPQHF. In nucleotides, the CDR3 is TGTGCCAGCAGCTTAGGGCCCATGGAGGGGCCCCAGCATTTT.

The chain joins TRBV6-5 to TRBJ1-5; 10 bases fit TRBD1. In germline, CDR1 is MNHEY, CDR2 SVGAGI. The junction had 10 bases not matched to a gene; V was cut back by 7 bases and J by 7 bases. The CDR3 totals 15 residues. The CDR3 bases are TGTGCCAGCACCCCAGACAGGGGGCTTGGACAGCCCCAGCATTTT. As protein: CASTPDRGLGQPQHF.

The CDR3 DNA sequence: TGCGCCAGCAGCGAAGAGGGAGAGCAGTACTTC. It is translated as CASSEEGEQYF. V is TRBV5-1 and J is TRBJ2-7; possible D gene TRBD2, 5 bases. The CDR3 totals 11 residues. Germline CDR1 is SGHRS and CDR2 is YFSETQ. The V gene lost 4 bases and the J gene lost 7 bases, with 9 bases spanning the gap.

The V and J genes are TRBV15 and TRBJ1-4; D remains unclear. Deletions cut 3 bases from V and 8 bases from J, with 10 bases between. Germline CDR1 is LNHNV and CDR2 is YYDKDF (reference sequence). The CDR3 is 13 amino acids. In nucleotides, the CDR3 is TGTGCCACCAGCAGTCGATATCGGGAAAAACTGTTTTTT. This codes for CATSSRYREKLFF.

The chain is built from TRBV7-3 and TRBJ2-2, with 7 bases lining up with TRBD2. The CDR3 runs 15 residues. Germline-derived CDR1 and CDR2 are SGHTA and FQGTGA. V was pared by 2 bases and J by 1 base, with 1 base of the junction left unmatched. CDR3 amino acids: CASSLPGGNTGELFF. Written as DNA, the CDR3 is TGTGCCAGCAGCTTACCGGGAGGGAACACCGGGGAGCTGTTTTTT.

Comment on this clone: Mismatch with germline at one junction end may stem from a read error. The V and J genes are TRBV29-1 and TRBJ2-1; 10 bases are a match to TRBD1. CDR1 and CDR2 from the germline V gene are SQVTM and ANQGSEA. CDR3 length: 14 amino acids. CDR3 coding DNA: TGCAGCGTCGAAGGACAGGGGGTTGGCAATGAGCAGTTCTTC. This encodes CSVEGQGVGNEQFF.

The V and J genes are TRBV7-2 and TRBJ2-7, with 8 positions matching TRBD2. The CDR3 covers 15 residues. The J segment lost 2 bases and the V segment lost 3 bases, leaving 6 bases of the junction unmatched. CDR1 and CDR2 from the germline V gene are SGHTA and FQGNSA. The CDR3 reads CASSFSAGDPYEQYF. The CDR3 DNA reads TGTGCCAGCAGCTTTTCAGCGGGGGACCCCTACGAGCAGTACTTC. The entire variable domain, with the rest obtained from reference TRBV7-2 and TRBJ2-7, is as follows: GAGVSQSPSNKVTEKGKDVELRCDPISGHTALYWYRQSLGQGLEFLIYFQGNSAPDKSGLPSDRFSAERTGGSVSTLTIQRTQQEDSAVYLCASSFSAGDPYEQYFGPGTRLTVT.